These T cell receptor beta chains were read from a single sample in a study of PD-L1 blockade in urothelial cancer. Here immunoSEQ multiplex PCR was the method, and the copy in TCRdb shows in-frame clones only, minus some. In the table there are 70,000 to 85,000 clones, around 84% of which are singletons. Sequenced material: PBMCs, taken around atezolizumab (anti-PD-L1) treatment. The receptor set was obtained from a man in his sixties or seventies with urothelial cancer. The CDR3 runs from the conserved cysteine through the conserved F or W.

v_call,j_call,cdr3_aa
TRBV27,TRBJ2-5,CASSLRQGGQETQYF
TRBV27,TRBJ2-7,CASSFSGEGKSYEQYF
TRBV9,TRBJ2-7,CASSRGLAGYEQYF
TRBV28,TRBJ2-5,CASRLGTANQETQYF
TRBV27,TRBJ2-3,CASSHRPPGLAVDTQYF
TRBV5-1,TRBJ2-2,CASCHGAHSGANTGELFF
TRBV10-3,TRBJ2-7,CAIRALTGAFEQYF
TRBV27,TRBJ2-1,CASSRQGGGGSYNEQFF
TRBV6-5,TRBJ1-2,CASSYSQGRYGYTF
TRBV27,TRBJ2-7,CASSSPGGTGSYEQYF
TRBV5-8,TRBJ2-7,CASSSGVRWQGRYEQYF
TRBV27,TRBJ2-3,CASSRPPTGETDTQYF
TRBV19,TRBJ1-1,CASSRTGGGISAEAFF
TRBV12-5,TRBJ1-1,CASGLAGQHEAFF
TRBV7-9,TRBJ1-3,CASRAPGQGNTIYF
TRBV9,TRBJ2-3,CASSIMGTSTDTQYF
TRBV6-1,TRBJ2-2,CASTQETNTGELFF
TRBV5-1,TRBJ2-2,CASSFPNRGNTGELFF
TRBV28,TRBJ2-7,CASSFSGQGGLAGVTYEQYF
TRBV28,TRBJ2-2,CASGSGGGELFF
TRBV5-1,TRBJ2-3,CASSLEGNTDTQYF
TRBV5-8,TRBJ1-5,CASSLDPNNQPQHF
TRBV2,TRBJ2-3,CASRPQGTDTQYF
TRBV19,TRBJ1-1,CASSIQGRNTEAFF
TRBV19,TRBJ2-1,CASRGGGQNANEQFF
TRBV19,TRBJ2-1,CASSTGLAGGGNEQFF
TRBV5-1,TRBJ2-1,CASSTLASQNNEQFF
TRBV7-3,TRBJ2-7,CASSSGLPPYEQYF
TRBV29-1,TRBJ1-5,CSVAPGAGNQPQHF
TRBV9,TRBJ2-2,CASSVVLGGNTGELFF
TRBV10-3,TRBJ2-1,CAISARSSGTSYNEQFF
TRBV4-1,TRBJ2-7,CASSQGLAGGYEQYF
TRBV9,TRBJ1-1,CASSPRWDRATEAFF
TRBV7-6,TRBJ1-4,CASSPGRVREKLFF
TRBV7-6,TRBJ2-5,CASSLSWTAGGNQETQYF
TRBV10-2,TRBJ1-2,CASSPNRVSYTF
TRBV18,TRBJ2-7,CASSTTSGSVGEQYF
TRBV4-1,TRBJ1-5,CASSPGQGANQPQHF
TRBV19,TRBJ2-1,CASSIIGLAGEKGEQFF
TRBV5-8,TRBJ2-1,CASSSSAGTYNEQFF
TRBV14,TRBJ2-2,CASSQGGRTGVRSGELFF
TRBV9,TRBJ1-3,CASSVGPGQGALTGNTIYF
TRBV5-1,TRBJ2-5,CASSLGGSGQETQYF
TRBV19,TRBJ2-7,CASSRGTGANGYEQYF
TRBV19,TRBJ2-1,CASSPGLAGSRYNEQFF
TRBV5-4,TRBJ2-1,CASSHRLAGEDEQFF
TRBV5-1,TRBJ1-2,CASSLAIGQADGYTF
TRBV14,TRBJ2-7,CASSQDTSGYEQYF
TRBV5-6,TRBJ2-7,CASSPDRGGYEQYF
TRBV28,TRBJ2-2,CASRKIIGTGALTGELFF
TRBV23-1,TRBJ1-5,CASSQGASNQPQHF
TRBV10-2,TRBJ1-2,CASGDSPITMAFTF
TRBV28,TRBJ2-5,CASSYTGPRETQYF
TRBV28,TRBJ2-7,CASSSWASGRYEQYF
TRBV7-2,TRBJ2-7,CASSRPGSRGYF
TRBV5-4,TRBJ2-1,CASSQERGYDEQFF
TRBV14,TRBJ2-3,CASSQIPFGTGETDTQYF
TRBV28,TRBJ1-2,CASTSPMEGWGLTNYGYTF
TRBV15,TRBJ2-7,CATSRDDGFQYEQYF